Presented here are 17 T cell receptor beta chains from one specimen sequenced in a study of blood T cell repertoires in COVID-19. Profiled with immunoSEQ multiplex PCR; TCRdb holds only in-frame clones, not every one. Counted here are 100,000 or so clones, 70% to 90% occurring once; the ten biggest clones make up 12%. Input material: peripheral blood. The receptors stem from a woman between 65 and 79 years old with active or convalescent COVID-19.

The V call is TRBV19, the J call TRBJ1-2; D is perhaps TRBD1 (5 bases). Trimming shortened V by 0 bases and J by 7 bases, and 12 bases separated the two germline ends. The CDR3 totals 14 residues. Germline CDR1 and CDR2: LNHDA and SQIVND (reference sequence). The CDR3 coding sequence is TGTGCCAGTAGTATAGAGGCAGGGCGGTCTGGCTACACCTTC. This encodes CASSIEAGRSGYTF.

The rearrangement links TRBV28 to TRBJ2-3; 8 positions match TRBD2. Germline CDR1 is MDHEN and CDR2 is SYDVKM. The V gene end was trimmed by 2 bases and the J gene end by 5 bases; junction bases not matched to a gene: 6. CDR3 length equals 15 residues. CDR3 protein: CASSLPGGAGDTQYF. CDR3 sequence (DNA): TGTGCCAGCAGTTTACCCGGGGGGGCCGGAGATACGCAGTATTTT.

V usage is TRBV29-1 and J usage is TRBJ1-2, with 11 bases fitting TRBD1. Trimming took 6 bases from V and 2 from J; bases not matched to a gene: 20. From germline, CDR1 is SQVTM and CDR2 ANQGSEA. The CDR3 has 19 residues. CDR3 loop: CSVHNIEVGQGVTNYGYTF. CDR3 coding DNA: TGCAGCGTACACAATATAGAGGTGGGACAGGGGGTAACGAACTATGGCTACACCTTC. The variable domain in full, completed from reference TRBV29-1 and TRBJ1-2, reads SAVISQKPSRDICQRGTSLTIQCQVDSQVTMMFWYRQQPGQSLTLIATANQGSEATYESGFVIDKFPISRPNLTFSTLTVSNMSPEDSSIYLCSVHNIEVGQGVTNYGYTFGSGTRLTVV.

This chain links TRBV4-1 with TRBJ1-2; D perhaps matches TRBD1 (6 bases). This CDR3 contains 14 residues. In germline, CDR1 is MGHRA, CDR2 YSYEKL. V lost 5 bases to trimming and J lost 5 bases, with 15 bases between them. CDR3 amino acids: CASSANSQGYGYTF. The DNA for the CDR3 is TGCGCCAGCAGCGCAAACTCACAGGGATATGGCTACACCTTC.

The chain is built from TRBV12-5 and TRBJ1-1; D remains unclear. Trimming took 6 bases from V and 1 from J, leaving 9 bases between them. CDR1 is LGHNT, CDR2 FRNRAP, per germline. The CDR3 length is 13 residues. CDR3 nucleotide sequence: TGTGCTAGTGGCCGCGTTAGGAACACTGAAGCTTTCTTT. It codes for CASGRVRNTEAFF.

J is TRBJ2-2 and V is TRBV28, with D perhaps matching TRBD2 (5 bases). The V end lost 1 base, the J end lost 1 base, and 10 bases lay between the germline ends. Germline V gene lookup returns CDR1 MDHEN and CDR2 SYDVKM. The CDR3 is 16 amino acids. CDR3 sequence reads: CASSLFPGKNTGELFF. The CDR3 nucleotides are TGTGCCAGCAGTTTATTTCCGGGGAAGAACACCGGGGAGCTGTTTTTT.

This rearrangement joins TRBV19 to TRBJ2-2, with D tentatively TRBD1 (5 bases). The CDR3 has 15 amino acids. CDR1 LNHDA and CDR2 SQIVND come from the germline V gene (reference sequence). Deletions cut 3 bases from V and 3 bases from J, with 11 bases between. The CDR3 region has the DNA TGTGCCAGTAGTATTACAATGACAGACACCGGGGAGCTGTTTTTT. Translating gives CASSITMTDTGELFF.

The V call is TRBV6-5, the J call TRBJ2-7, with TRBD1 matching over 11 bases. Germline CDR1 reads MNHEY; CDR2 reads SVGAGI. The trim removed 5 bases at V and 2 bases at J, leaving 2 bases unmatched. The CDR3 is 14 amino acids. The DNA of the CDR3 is TGTGCCAGCAGTCGGGGACAGGGGGCCTACGAGCAGTACTTC. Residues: CASSRGQGAYEQYF.

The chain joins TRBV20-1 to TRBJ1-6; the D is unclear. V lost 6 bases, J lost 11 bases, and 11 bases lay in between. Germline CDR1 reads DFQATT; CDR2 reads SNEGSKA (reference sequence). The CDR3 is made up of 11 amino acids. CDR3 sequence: CSAPSGAPLHF. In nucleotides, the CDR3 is TGCAGTGCCCCCTCCGGGGCACCCCTCCACTTT.

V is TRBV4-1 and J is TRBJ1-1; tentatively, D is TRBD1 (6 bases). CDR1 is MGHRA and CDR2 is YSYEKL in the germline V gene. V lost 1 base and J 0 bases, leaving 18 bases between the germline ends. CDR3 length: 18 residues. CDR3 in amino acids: CASSQVFSRGAMNTEAFF. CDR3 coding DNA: TGCGCCAGCAGCCAAGTTTTTAGCCGGGGGGCCATGAACACTGAAGCTTTCTTT.

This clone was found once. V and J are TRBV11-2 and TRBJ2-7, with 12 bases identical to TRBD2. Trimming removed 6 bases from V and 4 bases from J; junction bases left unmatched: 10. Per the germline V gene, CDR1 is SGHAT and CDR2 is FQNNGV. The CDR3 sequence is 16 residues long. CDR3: CASRRAVTSGGYEQYF. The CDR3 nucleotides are TGTGCCAGCAGAAGGGCTGTGACTAGCGGGGGTTACGAGCAGTACTTC.

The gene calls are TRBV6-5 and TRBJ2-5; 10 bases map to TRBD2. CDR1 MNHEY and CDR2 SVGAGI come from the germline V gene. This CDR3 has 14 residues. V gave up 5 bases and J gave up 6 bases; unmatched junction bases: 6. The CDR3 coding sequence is TGTGCCAGCAGTACCACTAGCGGGGTCAAGACCCAGTACTTC. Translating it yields CASSTTSGVKTQYF.

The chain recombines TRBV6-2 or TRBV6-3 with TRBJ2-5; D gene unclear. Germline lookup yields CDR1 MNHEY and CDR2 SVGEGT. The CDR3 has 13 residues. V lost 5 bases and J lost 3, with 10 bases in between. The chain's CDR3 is CASSNLFEETQYF. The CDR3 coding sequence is TGTGCCAGCAGTAATCTGTTTGAAGAGACCCAGTACTTC.

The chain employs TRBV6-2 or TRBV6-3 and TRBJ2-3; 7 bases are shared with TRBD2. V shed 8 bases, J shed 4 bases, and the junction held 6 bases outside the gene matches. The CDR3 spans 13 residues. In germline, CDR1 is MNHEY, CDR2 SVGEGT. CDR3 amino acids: CASRPSGPDTQYF. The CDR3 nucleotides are TGTGCCAGCCGCCCTAGCGGCCCAGATACGCAGTATTTT.

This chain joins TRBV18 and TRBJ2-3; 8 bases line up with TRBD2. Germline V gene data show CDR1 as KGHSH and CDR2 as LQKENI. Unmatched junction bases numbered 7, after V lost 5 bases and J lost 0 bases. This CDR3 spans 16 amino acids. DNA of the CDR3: TGTGCCAGCTCAAATTCGGGGGGGCCAAGCACAGATACGCAGTATTTT. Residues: CASSNSGGPSTDTQYF.

The CDR3: CASSFGTGSTEAFF. CDR3 DNA sequence: TGTGCCAGCAGCTTCGGCACAGGGAGCACTGAAGCTTTCTTT. V and J are TRBV11-2 and TRBJ1-1, with D possibly TRBD1 on 6 matching bases. The CDR3 consists of 14 residues. Trimming took off 3 bases at V and 4 bases at J, with 12 bases between the two ends. CDR1 is SGHAT and CDR2 is FQNNGV in the germline V gene.

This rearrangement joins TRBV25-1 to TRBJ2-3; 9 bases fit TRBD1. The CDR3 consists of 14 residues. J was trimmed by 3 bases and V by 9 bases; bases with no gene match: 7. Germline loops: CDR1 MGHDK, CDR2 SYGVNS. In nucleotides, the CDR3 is TGTGCCAGTTCGGACAGGGGAATGACAGATACGCAGTATTTT. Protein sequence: CASSDRGMTDTQYF.